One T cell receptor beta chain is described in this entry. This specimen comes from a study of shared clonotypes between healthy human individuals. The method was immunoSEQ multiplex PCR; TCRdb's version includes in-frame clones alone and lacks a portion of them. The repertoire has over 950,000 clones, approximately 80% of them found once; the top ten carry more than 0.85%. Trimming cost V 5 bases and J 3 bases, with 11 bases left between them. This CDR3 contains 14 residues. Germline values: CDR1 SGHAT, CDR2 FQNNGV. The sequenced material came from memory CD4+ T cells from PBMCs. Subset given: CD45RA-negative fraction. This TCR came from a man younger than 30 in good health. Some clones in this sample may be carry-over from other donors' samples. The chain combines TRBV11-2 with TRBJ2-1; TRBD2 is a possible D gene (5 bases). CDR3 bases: TGTGCCAGCAGCAGGACCACTAGCTACAATGAGCAGTTCTTC. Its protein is CASSRTTSYNEQFF. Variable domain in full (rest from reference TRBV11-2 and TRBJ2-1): EAGVAQSPRYKIIEKRQSVAFWCNPISGHATLYWYQQILGQGPKLLIQFQNNGVVDDSQLPKDRFSAERLKGVDSTLKIQPAKLEDSAVYLCASSRTTSYNEQFFGPGTRLTVL.